What follows is one TCR beta chain and its context. Trimming pared 7 bases from V and 1 base from J, leaving 9 bases between. Looked up from germline, CDR1 is KGHSH and CDR2 is LQKENI. There are 13 residues in the CDR3. The data are from a study of cytomegalovirus exposure and HLA in healthy donors. The PCR had 60 Vbeta and 13 Jbeta primers. The repertoire was sequenced with immunoSEQ multiplex PCR; TCRdb's copy has only in-frame clones and lacks some. The sample consists of some 150,000 clones, approximately 88% of them appearing once. The chain links TRBV18 to TRBJ2-3; possible D gene TRBD2, 6 bases. Specimen: PBMCs. The TCR was taken from a woman younger than 35 in good health and CMV-seronegative. The CDR3 DNA follows: TGTGCCAGCTGGGGCGGGGGCACAGATACGCAGTATTTT. Translation: CASWGGGTDTQYF.